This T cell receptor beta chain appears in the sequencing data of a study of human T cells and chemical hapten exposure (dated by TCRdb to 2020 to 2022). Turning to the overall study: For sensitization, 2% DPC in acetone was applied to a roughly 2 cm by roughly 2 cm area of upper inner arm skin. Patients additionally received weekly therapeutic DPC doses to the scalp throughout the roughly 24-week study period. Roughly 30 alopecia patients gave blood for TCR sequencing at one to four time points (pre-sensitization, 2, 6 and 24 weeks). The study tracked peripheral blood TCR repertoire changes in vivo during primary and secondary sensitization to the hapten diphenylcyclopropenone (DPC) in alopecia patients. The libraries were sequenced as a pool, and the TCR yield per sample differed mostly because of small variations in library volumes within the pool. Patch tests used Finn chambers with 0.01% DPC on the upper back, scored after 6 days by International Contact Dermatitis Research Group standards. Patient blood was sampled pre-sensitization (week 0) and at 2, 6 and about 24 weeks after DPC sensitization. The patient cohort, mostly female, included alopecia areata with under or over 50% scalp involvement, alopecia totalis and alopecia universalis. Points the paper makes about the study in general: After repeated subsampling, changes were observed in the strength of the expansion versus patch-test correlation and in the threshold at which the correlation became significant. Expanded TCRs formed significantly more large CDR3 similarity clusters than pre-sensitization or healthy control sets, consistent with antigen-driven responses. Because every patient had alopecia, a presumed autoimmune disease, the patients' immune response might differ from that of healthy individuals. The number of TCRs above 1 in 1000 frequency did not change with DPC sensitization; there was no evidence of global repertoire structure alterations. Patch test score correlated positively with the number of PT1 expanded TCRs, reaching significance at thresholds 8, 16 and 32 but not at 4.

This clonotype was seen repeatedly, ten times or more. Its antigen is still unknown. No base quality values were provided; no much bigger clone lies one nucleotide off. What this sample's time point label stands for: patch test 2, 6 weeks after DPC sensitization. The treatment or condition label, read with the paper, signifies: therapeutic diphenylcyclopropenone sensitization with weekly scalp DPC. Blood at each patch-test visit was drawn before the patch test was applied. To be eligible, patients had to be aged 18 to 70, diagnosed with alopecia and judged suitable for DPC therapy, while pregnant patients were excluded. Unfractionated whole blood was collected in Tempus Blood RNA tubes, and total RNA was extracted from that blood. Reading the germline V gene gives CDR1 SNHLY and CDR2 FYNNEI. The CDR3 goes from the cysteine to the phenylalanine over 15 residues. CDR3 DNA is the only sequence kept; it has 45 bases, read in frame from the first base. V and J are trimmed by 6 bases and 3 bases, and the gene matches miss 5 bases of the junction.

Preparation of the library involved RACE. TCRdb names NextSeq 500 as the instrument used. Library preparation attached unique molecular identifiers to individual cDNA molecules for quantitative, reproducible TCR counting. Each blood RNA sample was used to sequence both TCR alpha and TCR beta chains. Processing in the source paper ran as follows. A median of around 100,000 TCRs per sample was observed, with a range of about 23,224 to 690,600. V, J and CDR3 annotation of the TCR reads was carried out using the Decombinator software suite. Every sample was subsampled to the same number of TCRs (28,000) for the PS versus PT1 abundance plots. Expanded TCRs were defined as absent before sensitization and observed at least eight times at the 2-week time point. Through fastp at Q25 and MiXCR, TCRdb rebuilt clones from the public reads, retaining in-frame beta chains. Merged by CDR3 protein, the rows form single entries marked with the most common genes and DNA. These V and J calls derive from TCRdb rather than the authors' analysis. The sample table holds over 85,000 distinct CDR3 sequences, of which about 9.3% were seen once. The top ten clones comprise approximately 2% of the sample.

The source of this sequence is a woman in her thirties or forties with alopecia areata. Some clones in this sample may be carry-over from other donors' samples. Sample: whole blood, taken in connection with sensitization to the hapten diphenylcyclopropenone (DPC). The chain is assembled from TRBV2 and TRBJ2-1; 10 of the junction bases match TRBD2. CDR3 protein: CASSASGSFYNEQFF. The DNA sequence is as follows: TGTGCCAGCAGCGCTAGCGGGAGCTTCTACAATGAGCAGTTCTTC.